What follows are 23 T cell receptor beta chains derived from one specimen sequenced in a study of blood T cell repertoires in COVID-19. The protocol was immunoSEQ multiplex PCR, while the TCRdb copy is restricted to in-frame clones and leaves out a portion. The sample has fewer than 250,000 clones; about 87% are singletons. Sequenced material: PBMCs or T cells enriched from blood (not recorded which). Receptors originate from a woman in her 30s who had been exposed to COVID-19.

This chain's CDR3 is CASSLRNEKLFF. The CDR3 DNA follows: TGTGCCAGCAGTTTACGGAATGAAAAACTGTTTTTT. The gene calls are TRBV12-3 or TRBV12-4 and TRBJ1-4; D remains unclear. CDR3 length equals 12 residues. V was cut by 2 bases and J by 5 bases, with 3 bases left in between.

This sequence joins TRBV11-2 and TRBJ1-2, with TRBD1 as a possible D gene (6 bases). The germline CDR1 and CDR2 sequences are SGHAT and FQNNGV. The CDR3 has 15 residues. The V and J ends lost 6 bases and 14 bases respectively, with 28 bases between them. The CDR3 here is CASRGRTLPGQTETF. In DNA, the CDR3 is TGTGCCAGCAGGGGGAGAACCTTACCGGGACAAACTGAAACCTTC. The full variable domain, with the rest looked up from reference TRBV11-2 and TRBJ1-2, is EAGVAQSPRYKIIEKRQSVAFWCNPISGHATLYWYQQILGQGPKLLIQFQNNGVVDDSQLPKDRFSAERLKGVDSTLKIQPAKLEDSAVYLCASRGRTLPGQTETFGSGTRLTVV.

This chain links TRBV5-1 with TRBJ1-4; 7 bases match TRBD1. V lost 0 bases, J lost 5 bases, and 4 bases stayed unmatched. The length of the CDR3 is 15 residues. Germline assignment: CDR1 SGHRS and CDR2 YFSETQ. The CDR3 is CASSLVGGPNEKLFF. The CDR3 bases are TGCGCCAGCAGCTTGGTAGGGGGCCCCAATGAAAAACTGTTTTTT. The entire variable domain, with the rest obtained from reference TRBV5-1 and TRBJ1-4, is as follows: KAGVTQTPRYLIKTRGQQVTLSCSPISGHRSVSWYQQTPGQGLQFLFEYFSETQRNKGNFPGRFSGRQFSNSRSEMNVSTLELGDSALYLCASSLVGGPNEKLFFGSGTQLSVL.

The CDR3 nucleotides are TGCGCCAGCAATCAGGCCGATTCTGGGTATGGCTACACCTTC. Translation gives CASNQADSGYGYTF. This chain connects TRBV10-1 to TRBJ1-2; D is unclear. Germline values: CDR1 WNHNN, CDR2 SYGVQD (reference sequence). The CDR3 loop spans 14 amino acids. The V and J ends lost 7 bases and 5 bases respectively, with 17 bases between them.

On this clone: The sample has other DNA sequences that encode this CDR3 too. This rearrangement joins TRBV7-9 to TRBJ2-3, with D maybe TRBD2 (6 bases). Trimming removed 4 bases at V and 0 bases at J, with 8 bases between. From germline, CDR1 is SEHNR and CDR2 FQNEAQ (reference sequence). The CDR3 is 14 residues long. CDR3 amino acids: CASSSSGSTDTQYF. The CDR3 DNA sequence: TGTGCCAGCAGCTCGAGCGGGAGCACAGATACGCAGTATTTT.

The genes are TRBV6-5 and TRBJ2-7; no firm D call. Trimming stripped 2 bases from V and 2 bases from J, with 10 bases between. The germline gives CDR1 MNHEY, CDR2 SVGAGI. The CDR3 loop spans 14 amino acids. DNA for the CDR3: TGTGCCAGCAGTTACGACTTTCTCGCCTACGAGCAGTACTTC. Protein product: CASSYDFLAYEQYF.

This clone is a singleton in its sample. The chain links TRBV5-5 to TRBJ2-2, with D tentatively TRBD1 (5 bases). CDR3 length equals 15 residues. Looked up from germline, CDR1 is SGHKS and CDR2 is YYEKEE (reference sequence). Trimming shortened V by 5 bases and J by 1 base, and 12 bases separated the two germline ends. The CDR3 spells CASSRQPENTGELFF. The CDR3 nucleotides are TGTGCCAGCAGTCGACAGCCGGAGAACACCGGGGAGCTGTTTTTT.

The chain has TRBV10-2 and TRBJ1-1, with D unresolved. V was clipped by 3 bases and J by 1 base, with 12 bases between them. CDR3 length: 15 amino acids. Germline V lookup: CDR1 WSHSY, CDR2 SAAADI. This CDR3 is CASSDVSRANTEAFF. CDR3 bases: TGCGCCAGCAGTGATGTGTCGCGGGCGAACACTGAAGCTTTCTTT.

The chain is built from TRBV9 and TRBJ2-7, with 8 nucleotides matching TRBD2. Germline V gene data show CDR1 as SGDLS and CDR2 as YYNGEE. V was clipped by 3 bases and J by 0 bases; unmatched bases: 2. CDR3 length: 14 amino acids. CDR3 protein: CASSAGGPSYEQYF. CDR3 bases: TGTGCCAGCAGCGCGGGAGGGCCCTCCTACGAGCAGTACTTC.

The chain joins TRBV27 to TRBJ1-5; D possibly corresponds to TRBD1 (5 bases). CDR3 size: 13 residues. With 4 bases removed from V and 6 bases from J, the gap between germline ends came to 10 bases. Germline V gives CDR1 MNHEY, CDR2 SMNVEV (reference sequence). The CDR3 loop reads CASSYGAGQPQHF. The CDR3, as DNA: TGTGCCAGCAGTTATGGGGCAGGTCAGCCCCAGCATTTT.

V usage is TRBV5-8 and J usage is TRBJ2-5; perhaps TRBD2 as D (5 bases). The CDR3 is 13 residues long. Germline V lookup: CDR1 SGHTS, CDR2 YDEGEE. The V end was cut by 4 bases, the J end by 0 bases, with 7 bases between. The CDR3 nucleotides read TGTGCCAGCAGCCGCGGGCACCAAGAGACCCAGTACTTC. Amino acids: CASSRGHQETQYF. The full variable domain, completed using reference TRBV5-8 and TRBJ2-5, is EAGVTQSPTHLIKTRGQQATLRCSPISGHTSVYWYQQALGLGLQFLLWYDEGEERNRGNFPPRFSGRQFPNYSSELNVNALELEDSALYLCASSRGHQETQYFGPGTRLLVL.

The chain combines TRBV5-1 with TRBJ2-7, with 7 bases identical to TRBD2. The CDR3 contains 16 residues. The germline V gene encodes CDR1 SGHRS and CDR2 YFSETQ. V shed 4 bases, J shed 3 bases, and the junction held 13 bases outside the gene matches. The CDR3 DNA follows: TGCGCCAGCAGCGTGGGACTTCCGGGGGGAGTCTACGAGCAGTACTTC. Translating it yields CASSVGLPGGVYEQYF.

The chain has TRBV28 and TRBJ2-3; D possibly corresponds to TRBD1 (5 bases). CDR1 MDHEN and CDR2 SYDVKM come from the germline V gene. V shed 6 bases and J shed 7 bases, with 20 bases lying between them. CDR3 length: 15 residues. For the CDR3, the DNA is TGTGCCAGCAGCCCACCCCTACCCAGGGCGAATACGCAGTATTTT. It yields the protein CASSPPLPRANTQYF.

The V call is TRBV11-2, the J call TRBJ2-1; the match to TRBD2 covers 7 bases. CDR1 is SGHAT, CDR2 FQNNGV, per germline. CDR3 size: 18 residues. V was clipped by 1 base and J by 0 bases; unmatched bases: 9. The CDR3 spells CASSLGVGGSSSYNEQFF. Written as DNA, the CDR3 is TGTGCCAGCAGCTTAGGGGTGGGCGGGAGTAGCTCCTACAATGAGCAGTTCTTC.

The chain recombines TRBV6-1 with TRBJ1-4; 8 bases are a match to TRBD1. CDR1 is MNHNS, CDR2 SASEGT, per germline. The J segment lost 8 bases and the V segment lost 3 bases, leaving 8 bases of the junction unmatched. The CDR3 extends over 15 amino acids. CDR3 region: CASSEAGTGEEKLFF. CDR3 bases: TGTGCCAGCAGTGAGGCCGGGACAGGCGAAGAAAAACTGTTTTTT.

This clone was seen just once. The V call is TRBV5-3, the J call TRBJ1-3; D is perhaps TRBD1 (6 bases). TRBV5-3 is an ORF, with its function uncertain. The CDR3 has 18 amino acids. The V gene lost 0 bases and the J gene lost 0 bases, with 16 bases spanning the gap. CDR3: CARSLGNRAKSSGNTIYF. The CDR3 bases are TGTGCCAGAAGCTTGGGTAACAGGGCGAAGAGCTCTGGAAACACCATATATTTT.

The gene calls are TRBV5-1 and TRBJ2-3, with D tentatively TRBD2 (5 bases). This CDR3 comprises 14 residues. CDR1 is SGHRS and CDR2 is YFSETQ in the germline V gene. Between the trimmed V and J ends, which lost 4 bases and 1 base, there was a span of 10 bases. The CDR3 sequence is CASSNMRGTDTQYF. As DNA, the CDR3 is TGCGCCAGCAGCAATATGAGGGGCACAGATACGCAGTATTTT.

The chain recombines TRBV6-5 with TRBJ1-2, with no clear D. V lost 5 bases, J lost 4 bases, and 14 bases lay in between. The CDR3 covers 14 residues. Per the germline V gene, CDR1 is MNHEY and CDR2 is SVGAGI. The CDR3 sequence is CASSNTWGGYGYTF. CDR3 sequence (DNA): TGTGCCAGCAGTAATACCTGGGGAGGCTATGGCTACACCTTC.

The chain couples TRBV2 to TRBJ2-1; 9 bases are a match to TRBD2. The germline V gene has CDR1 SNHLY and CDR2 FYNNEI. The CDR3 runs to 16 residues. J was trimmed by 4 bases and V by 3 bases; bases with no gene match: 7. The CDR3 loop is CASSDSLAGLYNEQFF. The CDR3 DNA reads as TGTGCCAGCAGTGACTCTCTAGCGGGACTATACAATGAGCAGTTCTTC.

The V gene is TRBV30, the J gene TRBJ1-5, with a possible D match to TRBD1 (5 bases). Germline V gene data show CDR1 as GTSNPN and CDR2 as SVGIG (reference sequence). This CDR3 is built from 17 residues. Trimming removed 0 bases at V and 2 bases at J, with 17 bases between. The CDR3 loop reads CAWSVSSSGAGNQPQHF. CDR3 bases: TGTGCCTGGAGTGTAAGTTCGAGTGGGGCGGGCAATCAGCCCCAGCATTTT.

This clone was picked up one time. The V call is TRBV2, the J call TRBJ1-5, with D possibly being TRBD1 (6 bases). V dropped 6 bases and J dropped 9 bases, with 15 bases sitting between them. This CDR3 has 13 residues. Germline CDR1 is SNHLY and CDR2 is FYNNEI. The chain's CDR3 is CASRNREGRPQHF. For the CDR3, the DNA is TGTGCCAGCAGAAACAGGGAGGGAAGGCCCCAGCATTTT.

This clone was seen just once. The chain recombines TRBV19 with TRBJ2-7; D unresolved. Germline loops: CDR1 LNHDA, CDR2 SQIVND (reference sequence). The CDR3 covers 13 residues. Trimming removed 3 bases at V and 3 bases at J, with 9 bases between. The CDR3 loop reads CASSIYSGYEQYF. In DNA form, the CDR3 reads TGTGCCAGTAGTATTTATTCCGGCTACGAGCAGTACTTC.

CDR3 in amino acids: CASSYEEGAYEQYF. The CDR3 coding sequence is TGTGCCAGCAGTTACGAGGAGGGTGCGTACGAGCAGTACTTC. The V call is TRBV6-2 or TRBV6-3, the J call TRBJ2-7; D possibly corresponds to TRBD2 (6 bases). The CDR3 is 14 amino acids. V was trimmed by 2 bases and J by 4 bases, leaving 12 bases between them. CDR1 and CDR2 (germline): MNHEY, SVGEGT.